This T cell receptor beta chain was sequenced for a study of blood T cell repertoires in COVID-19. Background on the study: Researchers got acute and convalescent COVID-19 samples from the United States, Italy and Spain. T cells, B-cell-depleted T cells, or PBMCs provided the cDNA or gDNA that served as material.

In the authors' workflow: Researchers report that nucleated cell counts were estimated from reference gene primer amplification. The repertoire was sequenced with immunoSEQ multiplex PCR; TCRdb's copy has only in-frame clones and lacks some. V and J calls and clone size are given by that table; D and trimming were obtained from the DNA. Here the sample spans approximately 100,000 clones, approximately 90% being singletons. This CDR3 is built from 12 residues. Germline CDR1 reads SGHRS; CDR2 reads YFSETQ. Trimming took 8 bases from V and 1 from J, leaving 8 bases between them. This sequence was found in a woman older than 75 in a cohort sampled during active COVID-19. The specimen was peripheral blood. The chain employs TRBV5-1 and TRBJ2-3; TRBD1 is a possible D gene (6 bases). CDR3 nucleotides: TGCGCCAGTCGACAGGGCACAGATACGCAGTATTTT. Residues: CASRQGTDTQYF.